What follows are 27 T cell receptor beta chains derived from one specimen sequenced in a study of blood T cell repertoires in COVID-19. Some clones are missing from TCRdb's copy, which holds only in-frame ones; the method was immunoSEQ multiplex PCR. Here the sample spans 350,000 or so clones, approximately 86% being singletons. The sample comprised PBMCs or T cells enriched from blood (not recorded which). Receptor source: a woman aged 40 to 55 with acute COVID-19.

The rearrangement uses TRBV9 and TRBJ2-6; D is uncertain. This CDR3 region has 15 residues. Germline CDR1 reads SGDLS; CDR2 reads YYNGEE. With 1 base removed from V and 0 bases from J, the gap between germline ends came to 5 bases. The CDR3 nucleotides are TGTGCCAGCAGCGTACTTATCTCTGGGGCCAACGTCCTGACTTTC. Translating it yields CASSVLISGANVLTF.

This clone was counted only a few times. The rearrangement uses TRBV18 and TRBJ1-2, with 9 bases aligning to TRBD1. J lost 8 bases, V lost 5 bases, and 3 bases had no gene match. Germline lookup yields CDR1 KGHSH and CDR2 LQKENI. The CDR3 length is 12 residues. The CDR3 sequence: CASSGDREGYTF. The CDR3 DNA sequence: TGTGCCAGCTCAGGGGACAGGGAAGGCTACACCTTC.

This sequence joins TRBV12-3 or TRBV12-4 and TRBJ1-1, with D unclear. This CDR3 has 13 residues. The DNA for the CDR3 is TGTGCTGCAGCTGGAGGAGATGGGACTGAAGCTTTCTTT. Amino acid sequence: CAAAGGDGTEAFF.

J is TRBJ2-3 and V is TRBV7-6, with D tentatively TRBD1 (5 bases). Between the trimmed V and J ends, which lost 3 bases and 6 bases, there was a span of 10 bases. The germline V gene has CDR1 SGHVS and CDR2 FNYEAQ. The CDR3 spans 13 residues. The DNA of the CDR3 is TGTGCCAGCAGCTTCTTATCAGGGGATACGCAGTATTTT. It specifies CASSFLSGDTQYF.

The chain recombines TRBV19 with TRBJ2-2, with 8 bases matching TRBD1. The germline V gene encodes CDR1 LNHDA and CDR2 SQIVND (reference sequence). V lost 6 bases to trimming and J lost 4 bases; unmatched junction nucleotides: 4. This CDR3 is built from 14 residues. CDR3: CASRTGVATGELFF. The CDR3 DNA sequence: TGTGCCAGTAGGACAGGGGTGGCCACCGGGGAGCTGTTTTTT.

This clone appeared a single time. The genes are TRBV9 and TRBJ1-1; 9 bases align to TRBD1. Germline trimming cut 1 base from V and 4 bases from J; bases unmatched to any gene: 8. Germline lookup yields CDR1 SGDLS and CDR2 YYNGEE. This CDR3 is 16 amino acids long. The CDR3 coding sequence is TGTGCCAGCAGCGTACTATCGACAGGGGGAGCCACTGAAGCTTTCTTT. Protein product: CASSVLSTGGATEAFF.

About this clone itself: Its ends do not fully match the called genes, so a read error is possible. The chain combines TRBV4-2 with TRBJ2-4, with D possibly being TRBD2 (7 bases). Germline CDR1 and CDR2: LGHNA and YNFKEQ. The CDR3 contains 16 residues. The CDR3 sequence: CASSQEGGGAKSIQYF. The CDR3 nucleotides are TGTGCCAGCAGCCAAGAAGGAGGGGGGGCCAAAAGCATTCAGTACTTC.

This clone was seen only once. The chain recombines TRBV5-6 with TRBJ2-1; TRBD2 is a possible D gene (6 bases). In germline, CDR1 is SGHDT, CDR2 YYEEEE. Trimming left V 6 bases short and J 7 bases short, with 20 bases between. CDR3 size: 15 residues. CDR3 residues: CASIWWVAVSNEQFF. The CDR3 nucleotides read TGTGCCAGCATCTGGTGGGTAGCGGTGTCTAATGAGCAGTTCTTC. Looking up the rest from reference TRBV5-6 and TRBJ2-1 gives the full variable domain: DAGVTQSPTHLIKTRGQQVTLRCSPKSGHDTVSWYQQALGQGPQFIFQYYEEEERQRGNFPDRFSGHQFPNYSSELNVNALLLGDSALYLCASIWWVAVSNEQFFGPGTRLTVL.

This sequence joins TRBV7-8 and TRBJ1-6; TRBD1 matches 7 bases. The CDR3 has 15 amino acids. With V trimmed by 5 bases and J by 10 bases, 11 bases remained unmatched. In germline, CDR1 is SGHVS, CDR2 FQNEAQ. CDR3 DNA sequence: TGTGCCAGCAGCACCCGACAGGGACTGAGATCACCCCTCCACTTT. This translates into CASSTRQGLRSPLHF.

This rearrangement joins TRBV16 to TRBJ1-2; TRBD1 might be the D (5 bases). V lost 0 bases and J lost 6, with 11 bases in between. Germline V CDR1 and CDR2: KGHSY, FQNENV. CDR3 length: 14 residues. The CDR3 DNA follows: TGTGCCAGCAGCCAATCGATCCAGGGCAATGGCTACACCTTC. It yields the protein CASSQSIQGNGYTF.

The chain carries TRBV28 and TRBJ1-2, with D perhaps matching TRBD1 (6 bases). V lost 7 bases to trimming and J lost 4 bases, with 16 bases between them. CDR1 and CDR2 (germline): MDHEN, SYDVKM. The length of the CDR3 is 14 residues. The chain's CDR3 is CASTVAGVVYGYTF. The CDR3 bases are TGTGCCAGCACTGTAGCAGGGGTCGTCTATGGCTACACCTTC.

This clone showed up just once. The J gene is TRBJ2-7, the V gene TRBV5-1; 8 bases align to TRBD2. After removal of 2 bases from V and 3 bases from J, the junction contained 4 bases not matched to a gene. Germline-derived CDR1 and CDR2 are SGHRS and YFSETQ. This CDR3 has 14 amino acids. The CDR3 sequence: CASSLKRGIYEQYF. The CDR3 DNA is TGCGCCAGCAGCTTAAAGCGGGGGATCTACGAGCAGTACTTC. The complete variable domain, with remaining parts taken from reference TRBV5-1 and TRBJ2-7, reads KAGVTQTPRYLIKTRGQQVTLSCSPISGHRSVSWYQQTPGQGLQFLFEYFSETQRNKGNFPGRFSGRQFSNSRSEMNVSTLELGDSALYLCASSLKRGIYEQYFGPGTRLTVT.

The rearrangement links TRBV29-1 to TRBJ2-2, with D possibly being TRBD2 (6 bases). V was clipped by 8 bases and J by 4 bases, with 11 bases between them. This CDR3 contains 12 residues. Germline assignment: CDR1 SQVTM and CDR2 ANQGSEA. CDR3 in DNA: TGCAGCATACTAGCAGGCACCGGGGAGCTGTTTTTT. It specifies CSILAGTGELFF.

The J gene is TRBJ1-1, the V gene TRBV7-2, with 9 bases matching TRBD1. CDR1 and CDR2 from the germline V gene are SGHTA and FQGNSA. The CDR3 spans 12 residues. J lost 8 bases, V lost 6 bases, and 4 bases had no gene match. CDR3 loop: CASRLDRGEAFF. CDR3 DNA: TGTGCCAGCAGACTCGACAGGGGGGAAGCTTTCTTT.

This rearrangement joins TRBV19 to TRBJ2-7; weak D call: TRBD1 (5 bases). Per the germline V gene, CDR1 is LNHDA and CDR2 is SQIVND (reference sequence). V was shortened by 6 bases and J by 6 bases, with 21 bases between the two germline ends. The CDR3 loop spans 15 amino acids. The CDR3: CASRVAGNRPSEQYF. As DNA, the CDR3 is TGTGCCAGTAGGGTGGCAGGGAATAGGCCCTCCGAGCAGTACTTC.

The rearrangement links TRBV7-8 to TRBJ2-2, with TRBD2 matching over 10 bases. The junction had 14 bases not matched to a gene; V was cut back by 5 bases and J by 2 bases. There are 19 residues in the CDR3. CDR1 is SGHVS and CDR2 is FQNEAQ in the germline V gene. This CDR3 is CASSLLAGGPSSNTGELFF. CDR3 DNA sequence: TGTGCCAGCAGCCTATTAGCGGGGGGCCCCTCCTCAAACACCGGGGAGCTGTTTTTT.

This clone was picked up a small number of times. The rearrangement uses TRBV2 and TRBJ1-1, with D possibly TRBD1 on 6 matching bases. CDR3 length: 16 amino acids. Trimming shortened V by 7 bases and J by 5 bases, and 23 bases separated the two germline ends. Germline loops: CDR1 SNHLY, CDR2 FYNNEI. CDR3 in DNA: TGTGCCAGCAAAGGTGGGAAGGGGACATCATTTACTGAAGCTTTCTTT. Translating gives CASKGGKGTSFTEAFF.

The rearrangement uses TRBV5-6 and TRBJ2-7; D gene uncertain. The germline V gene encodes CDR1 SGHDT and CDR2 YYEEEE. Trimming took 6 bases from V and 3 from J, leaving 16 bases between them. The CDR3 runs to 14 residues. In DNA, the CDR3 is TGTGCCAGCACCCTGCGAGGCTTGTACTACGAGCAGTACTTC. It codes for CASTLRGLYYEQYF.

The chain employs TRBV12-5 and TRBJ1-1; a possible D gene is TRBD1 (5 bases). The germline V gene has CDR1 LGHNT and CDR2 FRNRAP. CDR3 length equals 15 residues. V dropped 1 base and J dropped 1 base, with 10 bases sitting between them. CDR3 residues: CASGLGTSRNTEAFF. The CDR3 coding sequence is TGTGCTAGTGGTTTGGGGACATCCCGGAACACTGAAGCTTTCTTT.

This clone appeared once. The J gene is TRBJ2-1, the V gene TRBV3-1 (or the pseudogene TRBV3-2); 8 positions match TRBD2. J gave up 3 bases and V 4 bases, and 5 bases lay outside the gene matches. Germline assignment: CDR1 LGHDT and CDR2 YNNKEL (reference sequence). The CDR3 totals 15 residues. CDR3 loop: CASSPSGTSYNEQFF. The CDR3 bases are TGTGCCAGCAGCCCTTCTGGGACTAGCTACAATGAGCAGTTCTTC.

The DNA for the CDR3 is TGTGCCAGCAGCGCCGGGACAAAAAACACCGGGGAGCTGTTTTTT. Protein: CASSAGTKNTGELFF. The chain is built from TRBV9 and TRBJ2-2; maybe TRBD1 (6 bases). Germline-derived CDR1 and CDR2 are SGDLS and YYNGEE. V lost 3 bases, J lost 2 bases, and 11 bases lay in between. This CDR3 region has 15 residues.

V is TRBV2 and J is TRBJ2-1; no firm D call. CDR1 is SNHLY and CDR2 is FYNNEI in the germline V gene. The CDR3 sequence is 13 residues long. V dropped 4 bases and J dropped 7 bases, with 11 bases sitting between them. The DNA of the CDR3 is TGTGCCAGCAGTGTTCCTAGTTTGAATGAGCAGTTCTTC. Translation: CASSVPSLNEQFF.

V usage is TRBV3-1 (or the pseudogene TRBV3-2) and J usage is TRBJ1-4, with D possibly matching TRBD1 (5 bases). CDR1 and CDR2 (germline): LGHDT, YNNKEL (reference sequence). V was shortened by 1 base and J by 0 bases, with 9 bases between the two germline ends. This CDR3 region has 16 residues. For the CDR3, the DNA is TGTGCCAGCAGCCAAGGATTGACAGCAACTAATGAAAAACTGTTTTTT. This gives the protein CASSQGLTATNEKLFF.

V is TRBV27 and J is TRBJ1-2; 10 nucleotides agree with TRBD1. The trim removed 5 bases at V and 7 bases at J, leaving 4 bases unmatched. Per the germline V gene, CDR1 is MNHEY and CDR2 is SMNVEV (reference sequence). CDR3 length equals 13 residues. CDR3 DNA: TGTGCCAGCAGTCGCCGGGACAGGGGTGGCTACACCTTC. Its protein is CASSRRDRGGYTF.

In this sample, this clone turned up once. CDR3 loop: CASSYDLAADTQYF. The CDR3 coding sequence is TGTGCCAGCAGTTACGACTTAGCGGCGGATACGCAGTATTTT. This chain links TRBV6-6 with TRBJ2-3, with D possibly matching TRBD2 (6 bases). Trimming shortened V by 2 bases and J by 6 bases, and 12 bases separated the two germline ends. Germline CDR1 reads MNHNY; CDR2 reads SVGAGI (reference sequence). The CDR3 runs to 14 residues.

The rearrangement joins TRBV5-6 to TRBJ1-6; D is uncertain. The CDR3 has 16 amino acids. Germline CDR1 and CDR2: SGHDT and YYEEEE. The germline V and J ends were trimmed by 4 bases and 6 bases, with 17 bases remaining between them. This CDR3 is CASSVGLRPTNSPLHF. CDR3 coding DNA: TGTGCCAGCAGCGTCGGGTTGAGGCCCACTAATTCACCCCTCCACTTT.

The chain joins TRBV7-2 to TRBJ1-2; the match to TRBD1 covers 7 bases. This CDR3 region has 17 residues. V lost 5 bases, J lost 4 bases, and 16 bases stayed unmatched. The germline V gene has CDR1 SGHTA and CDR2 FQGNSA. The CDR3 spells CASSLDPGTANLYGYTF. Here the CDR3 DNA reads TGTGCCAGCAGCCTCGATCCCGGGACAGCAAACCTCTATGGCTACACCTTC.